This entry is about one TCR beta chain. These data belong to a study of blood T cell repertoires in COVID-19. Study-level information: Sites across the United States, Italy and Spain contributed samples from acute and convalescent COVID-19. Nucleic acid was either cDNA or gDNA, and it came from T cells, B-cell-depleted T cells, or PBMCs.

The ends lost 3 bases at V and 5 bases at J; junction bases unmatched: 8. This CDR3 has 15 amino acids. CDR1 is MNHNS, CDR2 SASEGT, per germline. Assay used: immunoSEQ multiplex PCR; TCRdb lists only in-frame clones, some missing. The sample lists 75,000 to 95,000 clones, 70% to 90% occurring once. This TCR was sampled from a human donor in a cohort sampled during active COVID-19. Material for sequencing was peripheral blood. The V and J genes are TRBV6-1 and TRBJ2-7; 9 nucleotides line up with TRBD1. The CDR3 DNA sequence: TGTGCCAGCAGTGATGACGGGACAGGGCGCCACGAGCAGTACTTC. It codes for CASSDDGTGRHEQYF.